This T cell receptor beta chain was identified in a study of early T cells in non-severe SARS-CoV-2 infection. Study-wide background: Unsorted whole-blood RNA was sequenced in bulk, leaving chains unpaired.

This clonotype was seen a few times. Unique molecular identifiers were attached to individual cDNA molecules. One entry per CDR3 protein, called by TCRdb with MiXCR from the 5' RACE reads. The sample records roughly 47,000 distinct CDR3 sequences, around 6.9% being singletons. V was clipped by 1 base and J by 4 bases, with 11 bases between them. Germline CDR1 reads GTSNPN; CDR2 reads SVGIG (reference sequence). CDR3 length: 15 amino acids. The sequenced sample was whole blood, obtained at baseline. The source of this sequence is an adult who was a healthcare worker with PCR-confirmed SARS-CoV-2 infection or an uninfected control (not recorded which). The chain employs TRBV30 and TRBJ2-6; no definite D call. The chain's CDR3 is CAWSAIERGANVLTF. CDR3 nucleotide sequence: TGTGCCTGGAGTGCGATCGAACGAGGGGCCAACGTCCTGACTTTC.